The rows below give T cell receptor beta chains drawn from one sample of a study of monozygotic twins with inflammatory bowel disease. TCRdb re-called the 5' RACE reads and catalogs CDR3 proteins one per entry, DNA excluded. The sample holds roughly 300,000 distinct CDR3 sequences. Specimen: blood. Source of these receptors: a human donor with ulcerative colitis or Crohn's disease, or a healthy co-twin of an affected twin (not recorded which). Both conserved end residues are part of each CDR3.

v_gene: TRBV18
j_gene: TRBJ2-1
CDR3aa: CASSRGGAYNEQSF

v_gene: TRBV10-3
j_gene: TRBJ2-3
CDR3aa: CAISRGIADTQYF

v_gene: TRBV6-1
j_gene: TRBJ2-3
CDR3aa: CASSPWGASAPTDTQYF

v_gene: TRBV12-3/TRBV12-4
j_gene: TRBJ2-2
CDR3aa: CASTPQGVMAGELFF

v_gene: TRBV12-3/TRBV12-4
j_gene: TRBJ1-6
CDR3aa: CASRKLVGPSPLHF

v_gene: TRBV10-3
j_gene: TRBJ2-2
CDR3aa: CAINLGLATNTGELFF

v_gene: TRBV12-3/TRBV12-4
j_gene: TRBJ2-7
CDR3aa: CASSSKGRFRYEQYF

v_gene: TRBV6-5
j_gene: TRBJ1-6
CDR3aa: CASSIQGIGNSPLHF

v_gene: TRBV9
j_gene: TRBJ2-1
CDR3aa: CASSGSTSLRNEQFF

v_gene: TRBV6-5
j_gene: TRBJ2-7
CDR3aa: CASSYSGSYEQYF

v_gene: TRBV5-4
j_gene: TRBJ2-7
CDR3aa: CASSLTSGSTEQYF

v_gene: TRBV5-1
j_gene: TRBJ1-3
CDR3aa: CASSLDGHSGNTIYF

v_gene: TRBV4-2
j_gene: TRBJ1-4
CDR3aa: CASSQDLWTGNEKLFF

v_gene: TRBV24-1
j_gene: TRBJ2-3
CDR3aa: CATSATDRGPYTDTQYF

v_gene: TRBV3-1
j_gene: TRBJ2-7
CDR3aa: CASARGQSSYEQYF

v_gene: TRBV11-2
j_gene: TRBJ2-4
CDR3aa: CASSFGLAGGPRRNIQYF

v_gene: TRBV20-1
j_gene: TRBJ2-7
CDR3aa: CSATTDDGLAPPYEQYF

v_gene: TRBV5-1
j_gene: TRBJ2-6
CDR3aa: CASSIGTVRGANVLTF

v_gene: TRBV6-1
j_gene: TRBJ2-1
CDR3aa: CASRPDRGLNEQFF

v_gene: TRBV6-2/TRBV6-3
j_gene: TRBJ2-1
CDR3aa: CASSYTIRREQFF

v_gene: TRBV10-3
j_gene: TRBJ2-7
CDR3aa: CAISGERYEQYF

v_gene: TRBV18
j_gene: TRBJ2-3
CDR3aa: CASSPPGATDTQYF